Listed here are 28 T cell receptor beta chains from one sample, sequenced in a study of T and B cells in COVID-19 patients. TRB was amplified from about 260-540 ng of blood genomic DNA. Multiplex PCR with BIOMED2 TRB-A/B primer pools amplified TRB rearrangements. One entry per CDR3 protein, called by TCRdb with MiXCR from the multiplex PCR reads. The sample carries fewer than 10,000 distinct CDR3 sequences, around 27% recorded once. Sequenced: blood. The origin of the receptors is a human donor who had recovered from COVID-19.

This clonotype ranks as medium-sized. In nucleotides, the CDR3 is TGCAGCGTTGAAGTGCGGGGGGGCAGGGAGACCCAGTACTTC. Translating it yields CSVEVRGGRETQYF. The chain uses TRBV29-1 and TRBJ2-5; 9 bases are a match to TRBD2. The ends lost 1 base at V and 5 bases at J; junction bases unmatched: 5. CDR3 length: 14 amino acids. The germline gives CDR1 SQVTM, CDR2 ANQGSEA.

The V and J genes are TRBV7-2 and TRBJ2-2, with 7 bases fitting TRBD2. The trim removed 2 bases at V and 4 bases at J, leaving 1 base unmatched. Germline CDR1 is SGHTA and CDR2 is FQGNSA. CDR3 length: 14 residues. The CDR3 protein is CASSLREGTGELFF. CDR3 in DNA: TGTGCCAGCAGCTTAAGGGAGGGCACCGGGGAGCTGTTTTTT. The full variable domain, rest sourced from reference TRBV7-2 and TRBJ2-2, is GAGVSQSPSNKVTEKGKDVELRCDPISGHTALYWYRQSLGQGLEFLIYFQGNSAPDKSGLPSDRFSAERTGGSVSTLTIQRTQQEDSAVYLCASSLREGTGELFFGEGSRLTVL.

This sequence joins TRBV10-3 and TRBJ2-6, with no clear D. CDR1 and CDR2 from the germline V gene are ENHRY and SYGVKD. V was shortened by 3 bases and J by 1 base, with 7 bases between the two germline ends. The CDR3 has 15 residues. This CDR3 reads CAISEKNSGANVLTF. CDR3 sequence (DNA): TGTGCCATCAGTGAAAAAAATTCTGGGGCCAACGTCCTGACTTTC.

Worth noting for this clonotype: A much larger clone sits a single nucleotide away, making a read error possible. It is unclear where the CDR3 begins or ends on the DNA, so no DNA is shown, and the CDR3 is as TCRdb lists it. The CDR3 is CASTFGTGNTEALF. V gene TRBV6-5 combines with J gene TRBJ1-1; TRBD1 is taken as the D call from the table, unchecked against the DNA. The CDR3 has 14 residues if both end residues are counted. CDR1 and CDR2 (germline): MNHEY, SVGAGI.

This clonotype has just a few counts. V and J are TRBV6-2 or TRBV6-3 and TRBJ2-2; TRBD2 is a possible D gene (7 bases). The CDR3 totals 15 residues. The germline V gene encodes CDR1 MNHEY and CDR2 SVGEGT. V lost 5 bases and J lost 5, with 15 bases in between. The CDR3 sequence is CASSNRGGGTGELFF. The CDR3 DNA reads as TGTGCCAGCAGTAACCGAGGGGGAGGGACCGGGGAGCTGTTTTTT.

J is TRBJ1-1 and V is TRBV19, with a possible D match to TRBD1 (5 bases). The germline V gene has CDR1 LNHDA and CDR2 SQIVND (reference sequence). This CDR3 is 14 amino acids long. V was pared by 8 bases and J by 1 base, with 14 bases between. CDR3 in DNA: TGTGCCAGTGGGATTCGGGGGGGGAACACTGAAGCTTTCTTT. Its translation is CASGIRGGNTEAFF. The complete variable domain, with remaining parts taken from reference TRBV19 and TRBJ1-1, reads DGGITQSPKYLFRKEGQNVTLSCEQNLNHDAMYWYRQDPGQGLRLIYYSQIVNDFQKGDIAEGYSVSREKKESFPLTVTSAQKNPTAFYLCASGIRGGNTEAFFGQGTRLTVV.

Concerning this clonotype: It may be a read error: a sequence one base away is much more abundant. CDR3 coding DNA: TGTGCCAGCAGCTTACAGGGGGCCGCGCAGGCGGAGACCCAGTACTTC. Protein: CASSLQGAAQAETQYF. The chain employs TRBV5-6 and TRBJ2-5, with 9 bases fitting TRBD1. Trimming at V came to 2 bases and at J to 5 bases, leaving 10 bases not matched to a gene. The CDR3 runs 16 residues. Germline CDR1 reads SGHDT; CDR2 reads YYEEEE.

J is TRBJ2-1 and V is TRBV29-1, with 9 bases matching TRBD2. The trim removed 8 bases at V and 2 bases at J, leaving 7 bases unmatched. CDR3 length: 14 amino acids. Germline CDR1 and CDR2: SQVTM and ANQGSEA. The CDR3 sequence: CSSGGGGAYNEQFF. The DNA of the CDR3 is TGCAGCTCAGGTGGCGGGGGGGCCTACAATGAGCAGTTCTTC.

This clonotype is medium-sized in the sample. The chain combines TRBV29-1 with TRBJ1-2; the D is unclear. Trimming took 5 bases from V and 0 from J, leaving 4 bases between them. From germline, CDR1 is SQVTM and CDR2 ANQGSEA. The CDR3 loop spans 11 amino acids. This CDR3 reads CSVSTNYGYTF. CDR3 DNA: TGCAGCGTTTCAACTAACTATGGCTACACCTTC.

The chain joins TRBV10-3 to TRBJ2-5; 8 nucleotides agree with TRBD2. CDR1 ENHRY and CDR2 SYGVKD come from the germline V gene. There are 16 residues in the CDR3. V was clipped by 0 bases and J by 2 bases; unmatched bases: 5. This chain's CDR3 is CAISESISGVQETQYF. The DNA of the CDR3 is TGTGCCATCAGTGAGTCGATTAGCGGGGTTCAAGAGACCCAGTACTTC.

Ten or more counts support this clonotype. The rearrangement uses TRBV27 and TRBJ2-7; TRBD1 or TRBD2 may be the D gene (5 bases each). Germline values: CDR1 MNHEY, CDR2 SMNVEV (reference sequence). Trimming pared 2 bases from V and 5 bases from J, leaving 13 bases between. This CDR3 comprises 14 residues. CDR3 nucleotides: TGTGCCAGCAGTTTAAGTGGGGGACCGGACGAGCAGTACTTC. Encoded protein: CASSLSGGPDEQYF.

This clonotype is medium-sized (0.01 to 0.1%). The chain couples TRBV27 to TRBJ2-1; D gene ambiguous. The CDR3 runs 12 residues. Trimming removed 11 bases from V and 5 bases from J, with 13 bases in between. The V gene's germline CDR1 is MNHEY and CDR2 SMNVEV (reference sequence). CDR3 nucleotide sequence: TGTGCCTCCCGCGGCATCCACAATGAGCAGTTCTTC. Protein sequence: CASRGIHNEQFF.

By sample fraction, this clonotype is medium-sized. The chain is built from TRBV7-6 and TRBJ2-7, with 7 bases fitting TRBD1. This CDR3 contains 13 residues. Germline V gene sequence: CDR1 SGHVS, CDR2 FNYEAQ. V dropped 4 bases and J dropped 2; count of bases not matched to a gene: 2. The CDR3 is CASSYGQAYEQYF. The CDR3 DNA sequence: TGTGCCAGCAGCTACGGACAGGCCTACGAGCAGTACTTC.

This clonotype showed up just a few times. This rearrangement joins TRBV5-1 to TRBJ2-7; no firm D call. Germline loops: CDR1 SGHRS, CDR2 YFSETQ. V dropped 0 bases and J dropped 3 bases, with 10 bases sitting between them. The CDR3 totals 14 residues. The CDR3, as DNA: TGCGCCAGCAGCTTGGTCCCTGGGATCTACGAGCAGTACTTC. This translates into CASSLVPGIYEQYF.

This sequence joins TRBV30 and TRBJ2-5; D gene uncertain. The CDR3 sequence is 13 residues long. CDR1 is GTSNPN, CDR2 SVGIG, per germline (reference sequence). The ends were cut back, 3 bases at V and 7 bases at J, with 15 bases in the middle. The CDR3 region is CAWRVGIVRTQYF. As DNA, the CDR3 is TGTGCCTGGAGGGTAGGCATCGTGCGGACCCAGTACTTC.

This clonotype is categorized as medium-sized. This chain uses TRBV6-5 with TRBJ1-2; 7 positions agree with TRBD1. Germline V gene lookup returns CDR1 MNHEY and CDR2 SVGAGI. The CDR3 covers 14 residues. V lost 5 bases to trimming and J lost 8 bases; unmatched junction nucleotides: 11. CDR3 bases: TGTGCCAGCAGTCAAACAGGGGCCTCTGGGGGCTACACCTTC. It encodes CASSQTGASGGYTF.

CDR3 region: CASEKDMNTEAFF. The CDR3 DNA reads TGTGCCAGCGAGAAAGATATGAACACTGAAGCTTTCTTT. The chain couples TRBV2 to TRBJ1-1; D is unclear. V dropped 8 bases and J dropped 0 bases, with 10 bases sitting between them. This CDR3 comprises 13 residues. Germline values: CDR1 SNHLY, CDR2 FYNNEI.

This clonotype counts as medium-sized. The rearrangement links TRBV18 to TRBJ2-3; TRBD2 might be the D (5 bases). This CDR3 is built from 15 residues. Germline V gene sequence: CDR1 KGHSH, CDR2 LQKENI. V was shortened by 4 bases and J by 0 bases, with 11 bases between the two germline ends. The CDR3 nucleotides read TGTGCCAGCTCACTATCCGGACTGAGCACAGATACGCAGTATTTT. It codes for CASSLSGLSTDTQYF.

Many counts were recorded for this clonotype. This chain links TRBV6-5 with TRBJ2-7; D remains unclear. V was shortened by 6 bases and J by 3 bases, with 15 bases between the two germline ends. Germline V lookup: CDR1 MNHEY, CDR2 SVGAGI. This CDR3 region has 14 residues. In DNA, the CDR3 is TGTGCCAGCAGGCCCGGAACCGTCGACTACGAGCAGTACTTC. This encodes CASRPGTVDYEQYF.

The chain uses TRBV7-6 and TRBJ2-5; tentatively, D is TRBD1 or TRBD2 (5 bases each). The V gene's germline CDR1 is SGHVS and CDR2 FNYEAQ. Trimming pared 3 bases from V and 2 bases from J, leaving 22 bases between. The CDR3 is 18 amino acids. This chain's CDR3 is CASSLAFYGTSEQETQYF. The CDR3 DNA sequence: TGTGCCAGCAGCTTGGCATTTTACGGGACCTCAGAGCAAGAGACCCAGTACTTC.

This clonotype was observed a few times. The chain joins TRBV18 to TRBJ1-3; TRBD1 matches 8 bases. Germline lookup yields CDR1 KGHSH and CDR2 LQKENI. J lost 6 bases, V lost 3 bases, and 13 bases had no gene match. The CDR3 is 17 residues long. Here the CDR3 reads CASSPKQDRDLLNTIYF. For the CDR3, the DNA is TGTGCCAGCTCACCGAAACAGGACAGGGATTTGTTAAACACCATATATTTT. Supplemented by reference TRBV18 and TRBJ1-3, the full variable domain reads NAGVMQNPRHLVRRRGQEARLRCSPMKGHSHVYWYRQLPEEGLKFMVYLQKENIIDESGMPKERFSAEFPKEGPSILRIQQVVRGDSAAYFCASSPKQDRDLLNTIYFGEGSWLTVV.

The chain uses TRBV11-1 and TRBJ1-3; perhaps TRBD1 as D (5 bases). Germline CDR1 is SGHAT and CDR2 is FQDESV (reference sequence). V gave up 3 bases and J gave up 0 bases, with 9 bases separating them. The CDR3 is 15 residues long. CDR3: CASSFSGPSGNTIYF. The CDR3 DNA follows: TGTGCCAGCAGCTTCTCGGGACCCTCTGGAAACACCATATATTTT.

By proportion, this clonotype is medium-sized. The chain joins TRBV5-4 to TRBJ2-3; D may be TRBD2 (6 bases). This CDR3 is 15 amino acids long. Trimming shortened V by 3 bases and J by 8 bases, and 19 bases separated the two germline ends. Germline values: CDR1 SGHNT, CDR2 YYREEE (reference sequence). The CDR3: CASSSELGSGSTQYF. The CDR3 nucleotides are TGTGCCAGCAGCTCGGAACTAGGTAGCGGCAGTACGCAGTATTTT. Together with reference TRBV5-4 and TRBJ2-3, the CDR3 gives the full variable domain: ETGVTQSPTHLIKTRGQQVTLRCSSQSGHNTVSWYQQALGQGPQFIFQYYREEENGRGNFPPRFSGLQFPNYSSELNVNALELDDSALYLCASSSELGSGSTQYFGPGTRLTVL.

This clonotype was seen a handful of times. This chain links TRBV20-1 with TRBJ2-1, with 11 bases lining up with TRBD2. CDR3 length: 14 residues. The ends lost 8 bases at V and 6 bases at J; junction bases unmatched: 9. CDR1 is DFQATT and CDR2 is SNEGSKA in the germline V gene (reference sequence). The CDR3 coding sequence is TGCAGTCCTCTTATTAGCGGGAGGGCCAATGAGCAGTTCTTC. It translates to CSPLISGRANEQFF.

The chain employs TRBV6-2 or TRBV6-3 and TRBJ1-5; a possible D gene is TRBD1 (6 bases). V was clipped by 2 bases and J by 6 bases, with 17 bases between them. There are 16 residues in the CDR3. The germline gives CDR1 MNHEY, CDR2 SVGEGT. The CDR3 is CASSYPRGPSGQPQHF. CDR3 DNA: TGTGCCAGCAGTTACCCCCGGGGGCCGTCGGGTCAGCCCCAGCATTTT.

On this clonotype itself: A much larger clonotype is one base distant, so this may be a read error. The CDR3 loop is CSVLGQGSNTEALF. The CDR3 region has the DNA TGCAGCGTGCTAGGACAAGGATCGAACACTGAAGCTCTCTTT. The chain is built from TRBV29-1 and TRBJ1-1; possible D gene TRBD1, 5 bases. The germline gives CDR1 SQVTM, CDR2 ANQGSEA. The CDR3 loop spans 14 amino acids. Filled out from reference TRBV29-1 and TRBJ1-1, the complete variable domain reads SAVISQKPSRDICQRGTSLTIQCQVDSQVTMMFWYRQQPGQSLTLIATANQGSEATYESGFVIDKFPISRPNLTFSTLTVSNMSPEDSSIYLCSVLGQGSNTEALFGQGTRLTVV.

The chain is built from TRBV5-1 and TRBJ2-5; TRBD1 matches at 9 bases. The germline gives CDR1 SGHRS, CDR2 YFSETQ. The CDR3 length is 17 residues. Trimming took 4 bases from V and 2 from J; bases not matched to a gene: 12. CDR3 residues: CASSAFSTGGGQETQYF. CDR3 in DNA: TGCGCCAGCAGCGCGTTTTCTACAGGGGGCGGGCAAGAGACCCAGTACTTC.

This chain uses TRBV20-1 with TRBJ2-5; 7 bases match TRBD2. The CDR3 is 13 residues long. Germline V gives CDR1 DFQATT, CDR2 SNEGSKA (reference sequence). V dropped 5 bases and J dropped 2; count of bases not matched to a gene: 5. The CDR3 is CSASPGLQETQYF. The CDR3 bases are TGCAGTGCTTCGCCGGGACTACAAGAGACCCAGTACTTC.